Given below is one T cell receptor (beta chain) in context. The data were obtained in a study of blood T cell repertoires in COVID-19. The assay was immunoSEQ multiplex PCR, and TCRdb's table has in-frame clones only and misses some. Here the sample spans about 130,000 clones, 70% to 80% being singletons. Germline CDR1 reads LGHNA; CDR2 reads YNFKEQ. After removal of 4 bases from V and 6 bases from J, the junction contained 8 bases not matched to a gene. The CDR3 runs 16 residues. The sample taken for sequencing was peripheral blood. The rearrangement links TRBV4-2 to TRBJ1-4; 10 nucleotides line up with TRBD1. This TCR came from a woman aged 70 to 79 with COVID-19, enrolled during active disease. DNA for the CDR3: TGTGCCAGCAGCCCCGGGACAGGGGCGGTGGATGAAAAACTGTTTTTT. Protein sequence: CASSPGTGAVDEKLFF.